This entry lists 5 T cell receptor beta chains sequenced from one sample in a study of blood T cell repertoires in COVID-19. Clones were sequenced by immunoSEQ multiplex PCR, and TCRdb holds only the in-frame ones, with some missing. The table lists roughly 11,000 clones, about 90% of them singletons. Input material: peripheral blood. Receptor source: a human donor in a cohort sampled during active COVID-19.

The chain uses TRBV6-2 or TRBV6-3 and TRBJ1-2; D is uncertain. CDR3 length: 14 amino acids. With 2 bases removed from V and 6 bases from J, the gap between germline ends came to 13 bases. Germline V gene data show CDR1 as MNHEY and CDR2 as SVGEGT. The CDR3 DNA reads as TGTGCCAGCAGTTACCTCGCAGGCTCCAATGGCTACACCTTC. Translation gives CASSYLAGSNGYTF.

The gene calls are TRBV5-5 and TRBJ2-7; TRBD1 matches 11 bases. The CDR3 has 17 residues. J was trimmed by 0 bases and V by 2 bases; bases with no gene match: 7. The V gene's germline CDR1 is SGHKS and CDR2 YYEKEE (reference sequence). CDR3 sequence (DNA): TGTGCCAGCAGCTTCACCGGGACAGGGGGGCCCTCCTACGAGCAGTACTTC. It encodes CASSFTGTGGPSYEQYF.

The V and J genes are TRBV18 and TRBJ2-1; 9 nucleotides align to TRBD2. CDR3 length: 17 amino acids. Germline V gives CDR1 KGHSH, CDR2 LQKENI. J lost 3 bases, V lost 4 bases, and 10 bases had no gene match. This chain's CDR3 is CASSLSGSSGVYNEQFF. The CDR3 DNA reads TGTGCCAGCTCACTTTCGGGGTCTAGCGGGGTCTACAATGAGCAGTTCTTC.

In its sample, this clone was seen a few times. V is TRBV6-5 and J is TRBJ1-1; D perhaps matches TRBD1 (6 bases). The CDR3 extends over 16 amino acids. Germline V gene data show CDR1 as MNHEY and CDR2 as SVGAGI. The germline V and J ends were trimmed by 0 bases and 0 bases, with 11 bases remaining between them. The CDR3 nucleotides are TGTGCCAGCAGTTACTCCAGGGGCCCCGTGAACACTGAAGCTTTCTTT. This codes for CASSYSRGPVNTEAFF.

The CDR3 nucleotides read TGTGCCACCAGTGATTTGACTACAGGGGCGAATGAGCAGTTCTTC. Translated, it gives CATSDLTTGANEQFF. The chain combines TRBV24-1 with TRBJ2-1; 7 bases map to TRBD1. The germline V gene encodes CDR1 KGHDR and CDR2 SFDVKD. The V and J ends lost 0 bases and 7 bases, in that order; junction bases with no gene match: 5. CDR3 size: 15 residues.